These 8 T cell receptor beta chains were all obtained from the same sample, sequenced in a study of cytomegalovirus exposure and HLA in healthy donors (dated by TCRdb to 2015 to 2018). The receptor library was made with the immunoSEQ multiplex PCR assay. For the multiplex PCR, a mixture combining 60 forward primers for TCR Vbeta segments and 13 reverse primers for TCR Jbeta segments was used. As stored in TCRdb, this immuneACCESS dataset retains in-frame rearrangements with V and J assigned. A fraction of the clones does not appear; measured against another copy, unresolved V genes explain less than half of the discrepancy, and the remainder lacks a known reason. The table for this sample shows approximately 120,000 clones. Together, the top ten hold under 1.3% of the sample. Sequenced material: PBMCs. These receptors all stem from a man aged 18-30 years in good health and CMV-seronegative.

The chain couples TRBV27 to TRBJ1-4, with TRBD1 matching 10 bases. Germline V gene data show CDR1 as MNHEY and CDR2 as SMNVEV (reference sequence). The junction had 11 bases not matched to a gene; V was cut back by 0 bases and J by 1 base. The CDR3 has 20 amino acids. In nucleotides, the CDR3 is TGTGCCAGCAGTTTATCGATTAGAGGGACAGGGGTCGGAACTAATGAAAAACTGTTTTTT. Its protein is CASSLSIRGTGVGTNEKLFF.

The V gene is TRBV2, the J gene TRBJ1-1, with 8 bases aligning to TRBD1. Germline V gives CDR1 SNHLY, CDR2 FYNNEI. J was trimmed by 4 bases and V by 8 bases; bases with no gene match: 6. This CDR3 has 13 amino acids. The DNA of the CDR3 is TGTGCCAGCGTGACAGGGGCCAGCACTGAAGCTTTCTTT. This sequence encodes CASVTGASTEAFF.

The rearrangement joins TRBV28 to TRBJ2-3; 8 bases agree with TRBD2. Germline V gives CDR1 MDHEN, CDR2 SYDVKM. This CDR3 is 13 amino acids long. Trimming took 10 bases from V and 2 from J; bases not matched to a gene: 5. DNA for the CDR3: TGTGCCACATCGGGAGGGCCCACAGATACGCAGTATTTT. It translates to CATSGGPTDTQYF. The full variable domain, in which reference TRBV28 and TRBJ2-3 provide the parts outside the CDR3, is DVKVTQSSRYLVKRTGEKVFLECVQDMDHENMFWYRQDPGLGLRLIYFSYDVKMKEKGDIPEGYSVSREKKERFSLILESASTNQTSMYLCATSGGPTDTQYFGPGTRLTVL.

The CDR3 loop reads CASSVFGTENNEQFF. The CDR3, as DNA: TGTGCCAGCAGTGTCTTCGGGACAGAGAACAATGAGCAGTTCTTC. The V and J genes are TRBV6-1 and TRBJ2-1, with 7 bases aligning to TRBD1. CDR1 is MNHNS and CDR2 is SASEGT in the germline V gene. The CDR3 covers 15 residues. Trimming cost V 4 bases and J 5 bases; bases outside gene matches: 8.

J is TRBJ2-7 and V is TRBV14, with TRBD2 matching 12 bases. This CDR3 contains 16 residues. V shed 5 bases and J 1 base; nucleotides not matched to a gene: 6. Germline assignment: CDR1 SGHDN and CDR2 FVKESK. The CDR3 sequence is CASSLLAGGPSYEQYF. Here the CDR3 DNA reads TGTGCCAGCAGCTTGCTAGCGGGAGGGCCTTCCTACGAGCAGTACTTC.

The CDR3 sequence: CASSYTGTGANVLTF. In DNA form, the CDR3 reads TGTGCCAGCAGTTATACGGGTACTGGGGCCAACGTCCTGACTTTC. The chain recombines TRBV6-5 with TRBJ2-6; D unclear. V shed 3 bases and J shed 2 bases, with 8 bases lying between them. Germline values: CDR1 MNHEY, CDR2 SVGAGI. This CDR3 spans 15 amino acids.

The chain couples TRBV7-9 to TRBJ2-1; 11 positions match TRBD1. Germline V lookup: CDR1 SEHNR, CDR2 FQNEAQ (reference sequence). With 4 bases clipped from V and 6 bases from J, the junction kept 8 bases outside the gene matches. The CDR3 contains 16 residues. This chain's CDR3 is CASSSQIGTGGNEQFF. The CDR3 nucleotides are TGTGCCAGCAGCTCGCAAATCGGGACAGGGGGCAATGAGCAGTTCTTC.

As to this clone: One end of the junction is discordant with germline, which a read error may explain. V and J are TRBV11-3 and TRBJ2-2; maybe TRBD2 (6 bases). The CDR3 is made up of 13 amino acids. Germline V gene sequence: CDR1 SGHNT, CDR2 YENEEA. Written as DNA, the CDR3 is TGTGCCAGCAGCTTCCGGGGGTCCGGGGAGCTGTCTTTT. This translates into CASSFRGSGELSF.